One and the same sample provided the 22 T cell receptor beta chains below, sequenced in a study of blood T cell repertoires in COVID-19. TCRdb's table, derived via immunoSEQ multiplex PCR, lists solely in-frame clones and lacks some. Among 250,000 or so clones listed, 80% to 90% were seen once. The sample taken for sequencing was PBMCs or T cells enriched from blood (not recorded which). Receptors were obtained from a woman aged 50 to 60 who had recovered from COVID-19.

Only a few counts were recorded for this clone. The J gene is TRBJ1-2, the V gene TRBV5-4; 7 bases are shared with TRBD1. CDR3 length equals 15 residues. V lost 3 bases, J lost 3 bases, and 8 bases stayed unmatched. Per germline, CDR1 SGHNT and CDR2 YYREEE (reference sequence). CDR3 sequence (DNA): TGTGCCAGCAGCTCCGGGACAGAGACACACTATGGCTACACCTTC. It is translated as CASSSGTETHYGYTF.

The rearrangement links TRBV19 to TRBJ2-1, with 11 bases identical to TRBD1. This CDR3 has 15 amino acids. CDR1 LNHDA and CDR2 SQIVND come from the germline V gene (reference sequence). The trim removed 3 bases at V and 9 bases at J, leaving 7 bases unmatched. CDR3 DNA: TGTGCCAGTAGTATTATGGACAGGGGGCGGAGTGAGCAGTTCTTC. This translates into CASSIMDRGRSEQFF.

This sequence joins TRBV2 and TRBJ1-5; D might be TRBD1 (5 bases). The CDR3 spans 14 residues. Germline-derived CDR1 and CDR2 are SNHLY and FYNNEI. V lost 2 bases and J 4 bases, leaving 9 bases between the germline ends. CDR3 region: CASSERTHNQPQHF. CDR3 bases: TGTGCCAGCAGTGAACGGACACATAATCAGCCCCAGCATTTT.

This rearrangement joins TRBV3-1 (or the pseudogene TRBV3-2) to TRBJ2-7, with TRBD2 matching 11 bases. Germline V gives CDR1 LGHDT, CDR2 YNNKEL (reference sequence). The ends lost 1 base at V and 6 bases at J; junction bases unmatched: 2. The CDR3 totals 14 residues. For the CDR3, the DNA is TGTGCCAGCAGCCAAGGGGGGACTAGCGGCGAGCAGTACTTC. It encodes CASSQGGTSGEQYF.

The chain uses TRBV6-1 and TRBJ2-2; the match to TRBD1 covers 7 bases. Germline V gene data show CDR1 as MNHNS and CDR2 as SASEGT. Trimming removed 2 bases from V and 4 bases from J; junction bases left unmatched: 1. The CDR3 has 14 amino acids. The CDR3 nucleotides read TGTGCCAGCAGTGAATACAGGGGCACCGGGGAGCTGTTTTTT. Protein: CASSEYRGTGELFF.

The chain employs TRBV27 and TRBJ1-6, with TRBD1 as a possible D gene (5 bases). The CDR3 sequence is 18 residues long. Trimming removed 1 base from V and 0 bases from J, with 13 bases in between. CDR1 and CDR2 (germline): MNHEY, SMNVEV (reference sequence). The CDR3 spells CASSLFLGGSSYNSPLHF. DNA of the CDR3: TGTGCCAGCAGTTTATTTTTGGGGGGGAGCTCCTATAATTCACCCCTCCACTTT.

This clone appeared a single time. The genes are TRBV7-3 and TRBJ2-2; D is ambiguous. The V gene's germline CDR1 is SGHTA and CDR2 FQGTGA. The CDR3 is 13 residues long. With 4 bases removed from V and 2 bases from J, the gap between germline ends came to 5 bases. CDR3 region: CASSYSNTGELFF. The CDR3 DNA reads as TGTGCCAGCAGCTATTCAAACACCGGGGAGCTGTTTTTT.

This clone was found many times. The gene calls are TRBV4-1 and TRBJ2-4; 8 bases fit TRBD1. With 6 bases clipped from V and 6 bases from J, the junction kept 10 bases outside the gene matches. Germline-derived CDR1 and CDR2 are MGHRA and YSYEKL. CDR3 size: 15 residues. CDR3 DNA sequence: TGCGCCAGCAGTCTATGGTGGGACAGGAGAAACATTCAGTACTTC. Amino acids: CASSLWWDRRNIQYF.

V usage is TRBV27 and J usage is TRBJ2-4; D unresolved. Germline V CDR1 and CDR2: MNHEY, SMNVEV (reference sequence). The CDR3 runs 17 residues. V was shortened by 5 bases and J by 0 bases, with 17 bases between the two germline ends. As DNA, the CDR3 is TGTGCCAGCAGTCCACAGATTAGGATAATAGCCAAAAACATTCAGTACTTC. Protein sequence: CASSPQIRIIAKNIQYF.

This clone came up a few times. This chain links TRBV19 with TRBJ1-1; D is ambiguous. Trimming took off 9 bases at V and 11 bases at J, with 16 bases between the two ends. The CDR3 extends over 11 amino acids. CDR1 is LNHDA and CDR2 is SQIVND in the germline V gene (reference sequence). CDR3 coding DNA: TGTGCCAGCACCACCGGGATCGCGGCTTTCTTT. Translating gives CASTTGIAAFF.

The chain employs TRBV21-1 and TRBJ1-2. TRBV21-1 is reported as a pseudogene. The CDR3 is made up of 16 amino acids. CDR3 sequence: CASSKNRDIGRDGYTF. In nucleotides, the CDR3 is TGTGCCAGCAGCAAAAATAGGGACATCGGGAGGGATGGCTACACCTTC.

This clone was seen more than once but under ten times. Here the CDR3 reads CASSEYGPGNSPLHF. CDR3 nucleotides: TGTGCCAGCAGTGAATATGGCCCAGGGAATTCACCCCTCCACTTT. The chain carries TRBV2 and TRBJ1-6; possible D gene TRBD1, 5 bases. V lost 2 bases, J lost 7 bases, and 12 bases lay in between. Germline values: CDR1 SNHLY, CDR2 FYNNEI. This CDR3 has 15 residues. Complete variable domain (other parts from reference TRBV2 and TRBJ1-6): EPEVTQTPSHQVTQMGQEVILRCVPISNHLYFYWYRQILGQKVEFLVSFYNNEISEKSEIFDDQFSVERPDGSNFTLKIRSTKLEDSAMYFCASSEYGPGNSPLHFGNGTRLTVT.

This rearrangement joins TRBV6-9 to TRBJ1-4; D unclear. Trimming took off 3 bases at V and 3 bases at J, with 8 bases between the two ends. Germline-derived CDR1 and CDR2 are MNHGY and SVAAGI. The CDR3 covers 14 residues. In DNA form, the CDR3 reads TGTGCCAGCAGTTACAGAGGCTCTAATGAAAAACTGTTTTTT. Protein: CASSYRGSNEKLFF.

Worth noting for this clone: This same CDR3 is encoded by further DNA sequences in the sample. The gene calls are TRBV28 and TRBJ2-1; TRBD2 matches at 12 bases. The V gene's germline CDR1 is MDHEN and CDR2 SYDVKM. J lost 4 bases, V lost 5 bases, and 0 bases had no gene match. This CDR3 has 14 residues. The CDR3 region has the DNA TGTGCCAGCAGTGGACTAGCGGGGTACAATGAGCAGTTCTTC. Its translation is CASSGLAGYNEQFF.

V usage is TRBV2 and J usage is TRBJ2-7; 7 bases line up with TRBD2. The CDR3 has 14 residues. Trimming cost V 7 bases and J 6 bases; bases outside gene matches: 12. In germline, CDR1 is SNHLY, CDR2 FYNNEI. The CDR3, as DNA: TGTGCCAGCACGGGGGGACTACCCAGCGGCGAGCAGTACTTC. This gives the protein CASTGGLPSGEQYF. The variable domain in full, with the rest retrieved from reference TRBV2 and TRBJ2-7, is EPEVTQTPSHQVTQMGQEVILRCVPISNHLYFYWYRQILGQKVEFLVSFYNNEISEKSEIFDDQFSVERPDGSNFTLKIRSTKLEDSAMYFCASTGGLPSGEQYFGPGTRLTVT.

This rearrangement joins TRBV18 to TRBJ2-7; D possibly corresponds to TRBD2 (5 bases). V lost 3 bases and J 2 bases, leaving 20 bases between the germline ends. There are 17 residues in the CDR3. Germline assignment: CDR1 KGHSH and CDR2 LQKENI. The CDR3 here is CASSPGPRGERAYEQYF. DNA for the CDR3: TGTGCCAGCTCACCTGGGCCCCGTGGGGAGAGAGCCTACGAGCAGTACTTC.

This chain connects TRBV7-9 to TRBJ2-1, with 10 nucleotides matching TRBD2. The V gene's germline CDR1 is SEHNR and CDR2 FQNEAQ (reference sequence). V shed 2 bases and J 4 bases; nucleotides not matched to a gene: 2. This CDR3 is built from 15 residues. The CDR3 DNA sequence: TGTGCCAGCAGCTTAACTAGCGGGGTGTACAATGAGCAGTTCTTC. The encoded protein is CASSLTSGVYNEQFF.

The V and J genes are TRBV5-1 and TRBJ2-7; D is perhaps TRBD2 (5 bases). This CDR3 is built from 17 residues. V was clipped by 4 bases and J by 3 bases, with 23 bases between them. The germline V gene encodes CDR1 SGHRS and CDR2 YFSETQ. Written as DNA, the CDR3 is TGCGCCAGCAGCCCCGCCCCCACACGGGAATTTTACTACGAGCAGTACTTC. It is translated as CASSPAPTREFYYEQYF.

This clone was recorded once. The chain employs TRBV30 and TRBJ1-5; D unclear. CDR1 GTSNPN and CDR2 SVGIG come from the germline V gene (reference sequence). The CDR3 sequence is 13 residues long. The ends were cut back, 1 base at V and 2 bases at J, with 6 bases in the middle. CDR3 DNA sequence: TGTGCCTGGAGTGGACAACGCAATCAGCCCCAGCATTTT. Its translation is CAWSGQRNQPQHF.

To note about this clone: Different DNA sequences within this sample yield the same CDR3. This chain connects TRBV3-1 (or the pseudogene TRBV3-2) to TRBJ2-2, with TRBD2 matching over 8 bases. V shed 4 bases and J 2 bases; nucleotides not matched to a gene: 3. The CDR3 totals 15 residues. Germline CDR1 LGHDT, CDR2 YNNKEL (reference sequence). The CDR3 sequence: CASSRSGANTGELFF. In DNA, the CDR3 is TGTGCCAGCAGCCGTAGCGGGGCTAACACCGGGGAGCTGTTTTTT.

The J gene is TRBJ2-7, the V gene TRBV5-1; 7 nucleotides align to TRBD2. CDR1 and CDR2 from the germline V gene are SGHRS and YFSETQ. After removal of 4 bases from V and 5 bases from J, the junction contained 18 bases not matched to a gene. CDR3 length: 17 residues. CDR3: CASSPQGLGGSNNEQYF. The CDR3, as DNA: TGCGCCAGCAGCCCGCAGGGACTGGGCGGGAGCAACAACGAGCAGTACTTC.

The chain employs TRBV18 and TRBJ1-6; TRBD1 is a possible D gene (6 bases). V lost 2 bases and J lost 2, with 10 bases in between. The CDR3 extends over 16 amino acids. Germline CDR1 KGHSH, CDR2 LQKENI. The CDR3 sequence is CASSPVGATYNSPLHF. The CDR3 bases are TGTGCCAGCTCACCAGTGGGGGCAACCTATAATTCACCCCTCCACTTT.